This TCR beta chain was identified during a study of monozygotic twins with inflammatory bowel disease. Regarding the study as a whole: IBD-affected twins scored below their healthy co-twins in TCRbeta diversity (inverse Simpson). Twin concordance left repertoire similarity unchanged, with limited power a possible explanation for this lack of difference.

TCRdb reworked the 5' RACE reads into one entry per CDR3 protein, no DNA. Its listing shows approximately 420,000 distinct CDR3 sequences. Germline-derived CDR1 and CDR2 are SGHRS and YFSETQ. The CDR3 totals 15 residues. A word on this clonotype: Its antigen is still unknown.

Sequenced material: blood. The genes are TRBV5-1 and TRBJ1-1; TCRdb lists TRBD1, though no DNA is available to test this call. The sequence derives from a human donor with ulcerative colitis or Crohn's disease, or a healthy co-twin of an affected twin (not recorded which). CDR3 in amino acids: CASSLDVTGSSEAFF.